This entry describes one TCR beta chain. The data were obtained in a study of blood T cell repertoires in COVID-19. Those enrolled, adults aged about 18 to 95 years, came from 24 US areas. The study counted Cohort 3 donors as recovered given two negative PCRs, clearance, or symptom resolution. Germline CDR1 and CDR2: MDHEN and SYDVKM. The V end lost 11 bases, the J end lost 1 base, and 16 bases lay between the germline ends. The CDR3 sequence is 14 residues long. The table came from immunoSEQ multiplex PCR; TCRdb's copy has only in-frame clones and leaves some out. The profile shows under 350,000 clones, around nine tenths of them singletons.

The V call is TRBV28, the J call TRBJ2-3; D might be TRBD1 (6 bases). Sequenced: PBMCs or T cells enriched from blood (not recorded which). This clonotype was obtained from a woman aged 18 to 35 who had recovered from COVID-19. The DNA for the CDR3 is TGTGCCCTAAAGAGGGGGATGGGCACAGATACGCAGTATTTT. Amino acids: CALKRGMGTDTQYF.